This is a list of T cell receptor beta chains from one sample in a study of T-cell memory formation after mild COVID-19. TCRdb independently ran MiXCR on the 5' RACE reads; one entry per CDR3 protein. This table holds 250,000 to 400,000 distinct CDR3 sequences, roughly an eighth found once. Sequencing was carried out using PBMCs or a T cell subset sorted from them (not recorded which). These receptors all stem from a man in his late teens or twenties who had mild COVID-19 (a few samples of this study predate the infection). Cell type and time point are not known. Each CDR3 is given with its conserved first and last residue. D genes are given only for firm matches. Size is stated for part of the rows, as once, few or many counts, or as a class when the clone is expanded.

d_gene: .
j_gene: TRBJ2-3
len: 15
v_gene: TRBV5-5
abundance: many
CDR3aa: CASSFDSLLEDTQYF
CDR3nt: TGTGCCAGCAGCTTCGACTCCCTTTTGGAAGATACGCAGTATTTT

d_gene: .
j_gene: TRBJ2-5
len: 13
v_gene: TRBV11-2
abundance: many
CDR3aa: CASSLRWGETQYF
CDR3nt: TGTGCCAGCAGCCTACGATGGGGAGAGACCCAGTACTTC

d_gene: .
j_gene: TRBJ2-1
len: 14
v_gene: TRBV20-1
abundance: many
CDR3aa: CSAPRGGGNNEQFF
CDR3nt: TGCAGTGCCCCCCGCGGAGGGGGGAACAATGAGCAGTTCTTC

d_gene: TRBD1
j_gene: TRBJ2-7
len: 19
v_gene: TRBV4-3
abundance: .
CDR3aa: CASSQRTGEEPYGPYEQYF
CDR3nt: TGCGCCAGCAGCCAAAGAACAGGGGAAGAACCTTATGGGCCTTACGAGCAGTACTTC

d_gene: .
j_gene: TRBJ2-4
len: 17
v_gene: TRBV5-1
abundance: few
CDR3aa: CASSFIGGRLAKNIQYF
CDR3nt: TGCGCCAGCAGCTTCATCGGGGGGCGTCTAGCCAAAAACATTCAGTACTTC

d_gene: .
j_gene: TRBJ2-7
len: 16
v_gene: TRBV4-2
abundance: .
CDR3aa: CASSQDLPQGAYEQYF
CDR3nt: TGTGCCAGCAGCCAAGATCTCCCGCAGGGTGCCTACGAGCAGTACTTC

d_gene: TRBD2
j_gene: TRBJ2-2
len: 17
v_gene: TRBV20-1
abundance: many
CDR3aa: CSARDWRGTGNTGELFF
CDR3nt: TGCAGTGCTAGAGATTGGCGGGGGACGGGGAACACCGGGGAGCTGTTTTTT

d_gene: .
j_gene: TRBJ2-7
len: 15
v_gene: TRBV12-3/TRBV12-4
abundance: few
CDR3aa: CASSRYGGDSYEQYF
CDR3nt: TGTGCCAGCAGCCGTTATGGGGGCGACTCCTACGAGCAGTACTTC

d_gene: .
j_gene: TRBJ1-1
len: 13
v_gene: TRBV5-1
abundance: few
CDR3aa: CASSLRTDTEAFF
CDR3nt: TGCGCCAGCAGCCTTAGGACAGACACTGAAGCTTTCTTT

d_gene: TRBD2
j_gene: TRBJ2-5
len: 17
v_gene: TRBV24-1
abundance: many
CDR3aa: CATSDGGTSGGWETQYF
CDR3nt: TGTGCCACCAGTGATGGGGGGACTAGCGGGGGATGGGAGACCCAGTACTTC

d_gene: .
j_gene: TRBJ2-3
len: 14
v_gene: TRBV5-1
abundance: few
CDR3aa: CATAPLGVTDTQYF
CDR3nt: TGCGCCACCGCTCCCCTAGGGGTAACAGATACGCAGTATTTT

d_gene: .
j_gene: TRBJ2-5
len: 15
v_gene: TRBV7-2
abundance: .
CDR3aa: CASSLVGYSQETQYF
CDR3nt: TGTGCCAGCAGCTTAGTTGGTTACAGCCAAGAGACCCAGTACTTC

d_gene: .
j_gene: TRBJ2-2
len: 16
v_gene: TRBV9
abundance: few
CDR3aa: CASSPRATPGTGELFF
CDR3nt: TGTGCCAGCAGCCCCCGAGCCACCCCTGGCACCGGGGAGCTGTTTTTT

d_gene: .
j_gene: TRBJ1-5
len: 13
v_gene: TRBV6-1
abundance: .
CDR3aa: CASSEMLFQPQHF
CDR3nt: TGTGCCAGCAGTGAAATGCTATTCCAGCCCCAGCATTTT

d_gene: .
j_gene: TRBJ2-3
len: 16
v_gene: TRBV5-1
abundance: few
CDR3aa: CASSLLQGWGTDTQYF
CDR3nt: TGCGCCAGCAGCTTGTTGCAGGGGTGGGGCACAGATACGCAGTATTTT

d_gene: .
j_gene: TRBJ1-1
len: 14
v_gene: TRBV2
abundance: many
CDR3aa: CASRGSDMNTEAFF
CDR3nt: TGTGCCAGCAGAGGCAGTGACATGAACACTGAAGCTTTCTTT

d_gene: .
j_gene: TRBJ1-3
len: 10
v_gene: TRBV20-1
abundance: many
CDR3aa: CSTPEDTIYF
CDR3nt: TGCAGTACCCCCGAAGACACCATATATTTT

d_gene: .
j_gene: TRBJ2-3
len: 12
v_gene: TRBV12-3/TRBV12-4
abundance: .
CDR3aa: CASSLGVVAQYF
CDR3nt: TGTGCCAGCAGTTTAGGTGTCGTCGCGCAGTATTTT

d_gene: .
j_gene: TRBJ1-2
len: 14
v_gene: TRBV20-1
abundance: .
CDR3aa: CSASPSDKNYGYTF
CDR3nt: TGCAGTGCTAGTCCCTCGGACAAGAACTATGGCTACACCTTC

d_gene: .
j_gene: TRBJ1-1
len: 14
v_gene: TRBV12-3/TRBV12-4
abundance: few
CDR3aa: CASSLRVGYTEAFF
CDR3nt: TGTGCCAGCAGTTTAAGAGTGGGCTACACTGAAGCTTTCTTT

d_gene: .
j_gene: TRBJ2-1
len: 12
v_gene: TRBV11-1
abundance: few
CDR3aa: CASSRNGNEQFF
CDR3nt: TGTGCCAGCAGCCGCAACGGGAATGAGCAGTTCTTC

d_gene: .
j_gene: TRBJ2-3
len: 14
v_gene: TRBV3-1
abundance: few
CDR3aa: CASSQSTASDTQYF
CDR3nt: TGTGCCAGCAGCCAATCGACAGCCTCAGATACGCAGTATTTT

d_gene: .
j_gene: TRBJ2-3
len: 14
v_gene: TRBV2
abundance: few
CDR3aa: CASSNTGSTDTQYF
CDR3nt: TGTGCCAGCAGTAATACAGGGAGCACAGATACGCAGTATTTT

d_gene: .
j_gene: TRBJ2-7
len: 14
v_gene: TRBV12-3/TRBV12-4
abundance: .
CDR3aa: CASSRGDETYEQYF
CDR3nt: TGTGCCAGCAGTAGGGGGGACGAAACCTACGAGCAGTACTTC

d_gene: .
j_gene: TRBJ2-3
len: 14
v_gene: TRBV5-4
abundance: .
CDR3aa: CASSLEGPTDTQYF
CDR3nt: TGTGCCAGCAGCTTGGAGGGACCCACAGATACGCAGTATTTT

d_gene: .
j_gene: TRBJ1-6
len: 13
v_gene: TRBV7-2
abundance: .
CDR3aa: CASSPGSRQPLHF
CDR3nt: TGTGCCAGCAGCCCCGGGAGCCGTCAGCCCCTCCACTTT

d_gene: .
j_gene: TRBJ1-5
len: 14
v_gene: TRBV3-1
abundance: many
CDR3aa: CASSQGEVWQPQHF
CDR3nt: TGTGCCAGCAGCCAAGGGGAGGTCTGGCAGCCCCAGCATTTT

d_gene: .
j_gene: TRBJ1-5
len: 15
v_gene: TRBV5-1
abundance: many
CDR3aa: CASSLVGNSNQPQHF
CDR3nt: TGCGCCAGCAGCTTGGTAGGAAATAGCAATCAGCCCCAGCATTTT

d_gene: .
j_gene: TRBJ2-4
len: 14
v_gene: TRBV30
abundance: few
CDR3aa: CAWSVGQGGNIQYF
CDR3nt: TGTGCCTGGAGTGTGGGCCAGGGTGGAAACATTCAGTACTTC

d_gene: .
j_gene: TRBJ1-1
len: 12
v_gene: TRBV20-1
abundance: many
CDR3aa: CSILGPNTEAFF
CDR3nt: TGCAGTATCTTGGGTCCGAACACTGAAGCTTTCTTT

d_gene: .
j_gene: TRBJ1-4
len: 16
v_gene: TRBV2
abundance: .
CDR3aa: CASSELVPGSNEKLFF
CDR3nt: TGTGCCAGCAGTGAACTAGTACCTGGGAGTAATGAAAAACTGTTTTTT

d_gene: .
j_gene: TRBJ1-2
len: 15
v_gene: TRBV6-5
abundance: .
CDR3aa: CASSYRGDQGRGYTF
CDR3nt: TGTGCCAGCAGTTACCGTGGGGATCAGGGACGTGGCTACACCTTC

d_gene: TRBD1
j_gene: TRBJ2-7
len: 14
v_gene: TRBV4-1
abundance: .
CDR3aa: CASSMGQGYYEQYF
CDR3nt: TGCGCCAGCAGCATGGGACAGGGGTACTACGAGCAGTACTTC

d_gene: .
j_gene: TRBJ2-4
len: 14
v_gene: TRBV24-1
abundance: .
CDR3aa: CATSDKDSKNIQYF
CDR3nt: TGTGCCACCAGTGATAAGGACAGCAAAAACATTCAGTACTTC

d_gene: .
j_gene: TRBJ2-1
len: 15
v_gene: TRBV6-1
abundance: .
CDR3aa: CASREQLATGNEQFF
CDR3nt: TGTGCCAGCAGGGAGCAGCTGGCTACCGGGAATGAGCAGTTCTTC

d_gene: .
j_gene: TRBJ2-1
len: 15
v_gene: TRBV6-5
abundance: many
CDR3aa: CASRKEGRSYNEQFF
CDR3nt: TGTGCCAGCAGGAAAGAGGGGCGGTCCTACAATGAGCAGTTCTTC

d_gene: .
j_gene: TRBJ2-3
len: 13
v_gene: TRBV18
abundance: .
CDR3aa: CASSQSQADTQYF
CDR3nt: TGTGCCAGCTCGCAGTCACAGGCCGATACGCAGTATTTT

d_gene: TRBD1
j_gene: TRBJ2-7
len: 12
v_gene: TRBV27
abundance: few
CDR3aa: CASGGQGIEQYF
CDR3nt: TGTGCCAGCGGTGGACAGGGCATCGAGCAGTACTTC

d_gene: TRBD1
j_gene: TRBJ2-7
len: 13
v_gene: TRBV20-1
abundance: .
CDR3aa: CSATGQGVWEQYF
CDR3nt: TGCAGTGCAACGGGACAGGGGGTGTGGGAGCAGTACTTC

d_gene: TRBD2
j_gene: TRBJ2-3
len: 14
v_gene: TRBV27
abundance: .
CDR3aa: CASGLAGGRHTQYF
CDR3nt: TGTGCCAGCGGACTAGCGGGGGGCCGCCATACGCAGTATTTT

d_gene: TRBD1
j_gene: TRBJ1-4
len: 15
v_gene: TRBV4-2
abundance: .
CDR3aa: CASSPGQGFNEKLFF
CDR3nt: TGTGCCAGCAGCCCCGGACAGGGGTTTAATGAAAAACTGTTTTTT

d_gene: .
j_gene: TRBJ2-3
len: 15
v_gene: TRBV5-1
abundance: many
CDR3aa: CASSLAGRVTDTQYF
CDR3nt: TGCGCCAGCAGCTTGGCCGGCAGGGTCACAGATACGCAGTATTTT

d_gene: .
j_gene: TRBJ1-1
len: 17
v_gene: TRBV4-1
abundance: few
CDR3aa: CASSNFGGALSYTEAFF
CDR3nt: TGCGCCAGCAGTAACTTTGGGGGAGCCTTATCGTACACTGAAGCTTTCTTT

d_gene: .
j_gene: TRBJ2-1
len: 14
v_gene: TRBV2
abundance: many
CDR3aa: CASSAGELYNEQFF
CDR3nt: TGTGCCAGCAGTGCGGGGGAGCTCTACAATGAGCAGTTCTTC

d_gene: .
j_gene: TRBJ1-5
len: 14
v_gene: TRBV23-1
abundance: few
CDR3aa: CATRTLGSNQPQHF
CDR3nt: TGCGCCACCAGAACCCTCGGGAGCAATCAGCCCCAGCATTTT